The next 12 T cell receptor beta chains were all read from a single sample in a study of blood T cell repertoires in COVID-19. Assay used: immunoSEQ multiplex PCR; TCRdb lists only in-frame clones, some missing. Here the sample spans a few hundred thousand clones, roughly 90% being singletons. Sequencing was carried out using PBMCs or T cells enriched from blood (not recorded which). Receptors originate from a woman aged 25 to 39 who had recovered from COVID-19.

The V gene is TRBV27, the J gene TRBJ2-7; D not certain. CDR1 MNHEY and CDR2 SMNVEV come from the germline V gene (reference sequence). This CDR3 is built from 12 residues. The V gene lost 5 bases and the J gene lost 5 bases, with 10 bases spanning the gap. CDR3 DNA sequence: TGTGCCAGCAGTCCGCTGAGCGACGAGCAGTACTTC. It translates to CASSPLSDEQYF.

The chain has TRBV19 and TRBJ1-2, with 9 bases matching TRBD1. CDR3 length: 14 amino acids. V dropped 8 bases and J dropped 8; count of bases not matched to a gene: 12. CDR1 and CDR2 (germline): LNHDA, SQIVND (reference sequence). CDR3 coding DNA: TGTGCCAGTCGGACAGGGGCCCAGATTCGGGGCTACACCTTC. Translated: CASRTGAQIRGYTF.

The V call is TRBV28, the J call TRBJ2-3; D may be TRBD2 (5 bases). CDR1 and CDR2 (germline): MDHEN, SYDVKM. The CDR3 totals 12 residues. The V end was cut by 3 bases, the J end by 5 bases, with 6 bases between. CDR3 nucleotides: TGTGCCAGCAGTTTTGAGGGAGATACGCAGTATTTT. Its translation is CASSFEGDTQYF.

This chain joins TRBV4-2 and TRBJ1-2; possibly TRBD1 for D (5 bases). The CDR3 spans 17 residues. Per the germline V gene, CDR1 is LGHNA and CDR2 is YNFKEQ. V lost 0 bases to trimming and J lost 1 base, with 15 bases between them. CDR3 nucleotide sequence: TGTGCCAGCAGCCAAGATTTGGGGTATCAGGGTAACTATGGCTACACCTTC. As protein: CASSQDLGYQGNYGYTF.

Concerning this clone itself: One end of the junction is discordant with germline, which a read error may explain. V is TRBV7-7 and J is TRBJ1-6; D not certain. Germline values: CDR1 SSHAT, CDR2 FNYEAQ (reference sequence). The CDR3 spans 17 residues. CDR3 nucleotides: TGTGCTAGCAGCTTAGCCATGAGGGTCTCGCACAATTCACCCCTCCACTTT. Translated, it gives CASSLAMRVSHNSPLHF.

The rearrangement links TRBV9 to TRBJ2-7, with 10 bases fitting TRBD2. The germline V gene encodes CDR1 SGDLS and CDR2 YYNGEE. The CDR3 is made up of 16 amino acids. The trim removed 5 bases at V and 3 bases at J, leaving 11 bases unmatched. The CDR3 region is CASRGLPSGGDYEQYF. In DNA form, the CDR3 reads TGTGCCAGCAGGGGCCTACCCAGCGGGGGGGACTACGAGCAGTACTTC.

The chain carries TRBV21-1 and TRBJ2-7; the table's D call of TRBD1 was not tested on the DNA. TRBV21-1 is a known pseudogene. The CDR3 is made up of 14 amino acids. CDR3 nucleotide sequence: TGTGCCAGCAGCCCCCGGACAGGGAGGGGCGAGCAGTACTTC. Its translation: CASSPRTGRGEQYF.

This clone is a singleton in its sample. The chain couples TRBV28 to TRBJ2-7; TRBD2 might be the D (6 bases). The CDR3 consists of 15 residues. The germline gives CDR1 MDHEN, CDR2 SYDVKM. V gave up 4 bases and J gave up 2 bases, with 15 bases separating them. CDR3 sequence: CASSSRGLAAYEQYF. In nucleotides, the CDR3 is TGTGCCAGCAGTTCGCGGGGATTGGCAGCCTACGAGCAGTACTTC.

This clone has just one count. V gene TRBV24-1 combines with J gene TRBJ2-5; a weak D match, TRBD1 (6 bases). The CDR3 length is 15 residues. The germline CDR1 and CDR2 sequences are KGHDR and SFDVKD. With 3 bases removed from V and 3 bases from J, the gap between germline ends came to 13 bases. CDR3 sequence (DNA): TGTGCCACCAGTGATACAACAGGGTTCGAAGAGACCCAGTACTTC. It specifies CATSDTTGFEETQYF.

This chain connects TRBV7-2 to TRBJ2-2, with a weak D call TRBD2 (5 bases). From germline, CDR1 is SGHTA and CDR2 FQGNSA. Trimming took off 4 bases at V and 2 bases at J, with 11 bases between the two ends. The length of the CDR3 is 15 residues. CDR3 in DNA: TGTGCCAGCAGCTCTCGGCTAGCTAACACCGGGGAGCTGTTTTTT. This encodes CASSSRLANTGELFF.

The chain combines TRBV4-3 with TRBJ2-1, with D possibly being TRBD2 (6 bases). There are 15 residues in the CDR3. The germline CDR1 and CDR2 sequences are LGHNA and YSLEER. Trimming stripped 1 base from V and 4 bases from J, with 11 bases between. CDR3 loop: CASSQGKGTYNEQFF. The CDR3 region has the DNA TGCGCCAGCAGCCAAGGTAAAGGGACTTACAATGAGCAGTTCTTC.

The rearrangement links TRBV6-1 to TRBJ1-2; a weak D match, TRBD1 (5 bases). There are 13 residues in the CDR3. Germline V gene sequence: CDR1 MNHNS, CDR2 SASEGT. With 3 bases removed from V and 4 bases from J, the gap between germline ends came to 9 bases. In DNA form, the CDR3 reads TGTGCCAGCAGTGAGCAGGGCATCTATGGCTACACCTTC. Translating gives CASSEQGIYGYTF.